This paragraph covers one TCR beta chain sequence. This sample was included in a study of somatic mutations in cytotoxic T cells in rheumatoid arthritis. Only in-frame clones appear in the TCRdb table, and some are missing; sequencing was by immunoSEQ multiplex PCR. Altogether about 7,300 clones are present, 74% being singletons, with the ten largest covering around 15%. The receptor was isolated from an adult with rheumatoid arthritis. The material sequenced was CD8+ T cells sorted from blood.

The CDR3 DNA is TGTGCCAGCAGCTTAGTCTCTCCCGAAGCTTTCTTT. Translation: CASSLVSPEAFF. The chain links TRBV7-6 to TRBJ1-1; D not resolved. CDR1 and CDR2 from the germline V gene are SGHVS and FNYEAQ. Trimming shortened V by 1 base and J by 8 bases, and 8 bases separated the two germline ends. The CDR3 covers 12 residues.